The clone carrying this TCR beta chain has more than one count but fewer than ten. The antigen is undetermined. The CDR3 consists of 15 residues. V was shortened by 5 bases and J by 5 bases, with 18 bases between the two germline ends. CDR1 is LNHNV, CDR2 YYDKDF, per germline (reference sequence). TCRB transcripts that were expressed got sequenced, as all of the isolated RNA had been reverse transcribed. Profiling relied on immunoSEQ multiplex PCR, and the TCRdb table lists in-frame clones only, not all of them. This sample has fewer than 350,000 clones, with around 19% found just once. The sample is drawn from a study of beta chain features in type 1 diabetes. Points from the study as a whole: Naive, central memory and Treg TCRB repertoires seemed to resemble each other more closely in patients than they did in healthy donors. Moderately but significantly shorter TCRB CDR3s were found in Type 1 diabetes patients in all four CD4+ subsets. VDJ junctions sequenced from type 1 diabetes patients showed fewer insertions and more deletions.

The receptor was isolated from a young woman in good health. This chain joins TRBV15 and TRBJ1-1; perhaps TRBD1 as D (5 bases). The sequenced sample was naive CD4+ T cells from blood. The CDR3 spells CATSLGKGARTEAFF. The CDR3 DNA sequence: TGTGCCACCAGCCTTGGGAAAGGGGCGCGAACTGAAGCTTTCTTT.